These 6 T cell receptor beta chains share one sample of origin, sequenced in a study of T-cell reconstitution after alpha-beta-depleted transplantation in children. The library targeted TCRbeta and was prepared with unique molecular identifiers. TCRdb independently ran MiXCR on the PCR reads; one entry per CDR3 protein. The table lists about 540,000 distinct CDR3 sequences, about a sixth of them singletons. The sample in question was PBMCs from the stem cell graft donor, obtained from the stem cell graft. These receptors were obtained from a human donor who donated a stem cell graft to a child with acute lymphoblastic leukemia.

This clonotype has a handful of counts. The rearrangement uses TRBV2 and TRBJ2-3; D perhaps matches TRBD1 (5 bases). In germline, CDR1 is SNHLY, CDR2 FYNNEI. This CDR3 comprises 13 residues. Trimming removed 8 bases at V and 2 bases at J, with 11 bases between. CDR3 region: CASGQGYTDTQYF. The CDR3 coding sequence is TGTGCCAGCGGCCAGGGTTACACAGATACGCAGTATTTT. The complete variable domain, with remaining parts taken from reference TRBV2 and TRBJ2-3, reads EPEVTQTPSHQVTQMGQEVILRCVPISNHLYFYWYRQILGQKVEFLVSFYNNEISEKSEIFDDQFSVERPDGSNFTLKIRSTKLEDSAMYFCASGQGYTDTQYFGPGTRLTVL.

DNA of the CDR3: TGTGCCAGCAGCCCCGAGGTGGGTGAGCAGTTCTTC. Translating it yields CASSPEVGEQFF. The chain carries TRBV7-9 and TRBJ2-1; D is unresolved. This CDR3 spans 12 amino acids. Germline V gene lookup returns CDR1 SEHNR and CDR2 FQNEAQ (reference sequence). Trimming took 5 bases from V and 9 from J, leaving 11 bases between them.

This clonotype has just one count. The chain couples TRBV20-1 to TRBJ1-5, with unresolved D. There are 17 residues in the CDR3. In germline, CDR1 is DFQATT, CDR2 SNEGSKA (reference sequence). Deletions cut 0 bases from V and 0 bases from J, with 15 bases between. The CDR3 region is CSARETGSGYSNQPQHF. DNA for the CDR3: TGCAGTGCTAGAGAGACGGGTTCCGGCTATAGCAATCAGCCCCAGCATTTT.

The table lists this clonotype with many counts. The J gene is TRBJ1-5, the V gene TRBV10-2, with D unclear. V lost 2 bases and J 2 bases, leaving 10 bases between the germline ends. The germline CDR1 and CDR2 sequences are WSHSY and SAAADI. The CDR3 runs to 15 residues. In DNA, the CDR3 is TGCGCCAGCAGTGAGACCGGCCTAGGCAATCAGCCCCAGCATTTT. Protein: CASSETGLGNQPQHF.

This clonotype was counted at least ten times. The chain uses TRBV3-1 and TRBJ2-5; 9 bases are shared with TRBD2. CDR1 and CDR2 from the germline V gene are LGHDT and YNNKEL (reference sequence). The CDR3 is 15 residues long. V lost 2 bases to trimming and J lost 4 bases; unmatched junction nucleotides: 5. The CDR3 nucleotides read TGTGCCAGCAGCCAATGGCGGGAGGGCGGAGAGACCCAGTACTTC. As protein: CASSQWREGGETQYF.

This chain's CDR3 is CASSYGVKAFF. For the CDR3, the DNA is TGTGCCAGCAGCTACGGGGTTAAAGCTTTCTTT. This chain uses TRBV7-8 with TRBJ1-1; the D is unclear. V was trimmed by 4 bases and J by 9 bases, leaving 9 bases between them. The germline CDR1 and CDR2 sequences are SGHVS and FQNEAQ. The CDR3 is made up of 11 amino acids.